This T cell receptor (beta chain) is from a study of blood T cell repertoires in COVID-19. Study-wide background: Samples taken during acute and convalescent COVID-19 were collected in the United States, Italy and Spain. PBMCs, B-cell-depleted T cells, or T cells were the source of the cDNA or gDNA that made up the material.

Germline CDR1 and CDR2: GTSNPN and SVGIG (reference sequence). The CDR3 extends over 14 amino acids. After removal of 4 bases from V and 6 bases from J, the junction contained 11 bases not matched to a gene. Original methodology: Using reference gene primer amplification, nucleated cell counts were estimated. Some clones are missing from TCRdb's copy, which holds only in-frame ones; the method was immunoSEQ multiplex PCR. Clone size and V and J calls were adopted from that table, with D and trimming inferred from the DNA. Of around 370,000 clones in the sample, 90% to 95% were seen once. The chain is built from TRBV30 and TRBJ1-2; 7 nucleotides agree with TRBD1. The receptor comes from a woman aged 18-29 years who had recovered from COVID-19. Sequenced material: peripheral blood. DNA for the CDR3: TGTGCCTGGACATCGACAGGGCCCAAGGATGGCTACACCTTC. Its protein is CAWTSTGPKDGYTF.